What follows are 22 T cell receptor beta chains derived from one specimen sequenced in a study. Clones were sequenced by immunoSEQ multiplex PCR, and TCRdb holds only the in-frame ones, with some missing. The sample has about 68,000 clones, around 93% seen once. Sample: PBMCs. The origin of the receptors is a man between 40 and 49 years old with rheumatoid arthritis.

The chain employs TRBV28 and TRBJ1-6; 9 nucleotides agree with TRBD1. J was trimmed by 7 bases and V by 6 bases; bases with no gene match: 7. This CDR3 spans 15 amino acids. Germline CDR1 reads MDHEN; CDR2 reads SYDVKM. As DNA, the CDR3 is TGTGCCAGCAGACCTAACGGACAGGGGAATTCACCCCTCCACTTT. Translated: CASRPNGQGNSPLHF.

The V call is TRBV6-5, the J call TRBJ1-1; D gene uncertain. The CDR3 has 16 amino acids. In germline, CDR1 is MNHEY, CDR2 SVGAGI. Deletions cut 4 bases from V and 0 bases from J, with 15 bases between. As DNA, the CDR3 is TGTGCCAGCAGTTCCTGGGAGGGCTTTATGAACACTGAAGCTTTCTTT. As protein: CASSSWEGFMNTEAFF.

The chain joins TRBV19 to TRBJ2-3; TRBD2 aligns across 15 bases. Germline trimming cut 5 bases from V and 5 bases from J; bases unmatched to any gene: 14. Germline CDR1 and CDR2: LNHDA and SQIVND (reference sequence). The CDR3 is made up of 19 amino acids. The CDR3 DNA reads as TGTGCCAGTAGTTCTTACGCTCCCGGGACTAGCGGGGGGAAAGATACGCAGTATTTT. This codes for CASSSYAPGTSGGKDTQYF.

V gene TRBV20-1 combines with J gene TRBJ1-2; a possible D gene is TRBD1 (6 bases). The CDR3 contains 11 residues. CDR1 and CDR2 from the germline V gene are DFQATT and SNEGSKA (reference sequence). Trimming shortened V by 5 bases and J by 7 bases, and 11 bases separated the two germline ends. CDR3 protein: CSAWGQPGYTF. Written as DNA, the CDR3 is TGCAGTGCTTGGGGACAACCTGGCTACACCTTC.

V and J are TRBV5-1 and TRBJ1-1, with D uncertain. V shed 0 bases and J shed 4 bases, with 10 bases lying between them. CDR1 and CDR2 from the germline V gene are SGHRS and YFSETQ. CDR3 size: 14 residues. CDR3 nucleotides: TGCGCCAGCAGCTTGGGACTGACCGCCACTGAAGCTTTCTTT. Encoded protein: CASSLGLTATEAFF.

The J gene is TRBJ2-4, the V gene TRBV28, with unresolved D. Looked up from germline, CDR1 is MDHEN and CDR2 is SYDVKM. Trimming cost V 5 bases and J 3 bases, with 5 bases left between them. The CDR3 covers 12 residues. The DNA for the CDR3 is TGTGCCAGCAGTCCCCGCAAAAACATTCAGTACTTC. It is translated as CASSPRKNIQYF.

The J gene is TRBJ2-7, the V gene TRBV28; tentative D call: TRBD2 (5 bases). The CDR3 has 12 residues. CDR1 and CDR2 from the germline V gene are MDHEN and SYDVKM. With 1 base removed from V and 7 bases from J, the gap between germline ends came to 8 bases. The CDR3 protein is CASSLLGREQYF. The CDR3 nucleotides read TGTGCCAGCAGTTTATTAGGGAGAGAGCAGTACTTC.

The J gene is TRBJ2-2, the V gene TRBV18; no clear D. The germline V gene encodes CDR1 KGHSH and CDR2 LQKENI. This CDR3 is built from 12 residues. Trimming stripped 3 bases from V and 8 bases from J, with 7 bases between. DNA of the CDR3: TGTGCCAGCTCACCGCTTAAGGGGGAGCTGTTTTTT. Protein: CASSPLKGELFF.

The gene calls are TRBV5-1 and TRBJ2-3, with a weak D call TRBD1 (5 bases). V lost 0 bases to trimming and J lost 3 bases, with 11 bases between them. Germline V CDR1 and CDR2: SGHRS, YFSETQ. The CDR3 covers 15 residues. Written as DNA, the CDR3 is TGCGCCAGCAGCTTGGCGCGGCAGGGAACAGATACGCAGTATTTT. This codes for CASSLARQGTDTQYF.

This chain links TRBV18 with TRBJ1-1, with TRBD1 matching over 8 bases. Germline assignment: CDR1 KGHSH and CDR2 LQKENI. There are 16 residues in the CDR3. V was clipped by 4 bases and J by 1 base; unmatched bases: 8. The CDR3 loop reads CASSLGSGTGNTEAFF. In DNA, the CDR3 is TGTGCCAGCTCACTCGGATCCGGGACAGGGAACACTGAAGCTTTCTTT.

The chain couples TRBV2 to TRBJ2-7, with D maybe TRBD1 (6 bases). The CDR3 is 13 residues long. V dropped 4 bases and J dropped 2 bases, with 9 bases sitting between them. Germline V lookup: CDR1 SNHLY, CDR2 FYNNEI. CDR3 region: CASSVGAPYEQYF. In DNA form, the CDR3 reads TGTGCCAGCAGTGTGGGGGCTCCCTACGAGCAGTACTTC.

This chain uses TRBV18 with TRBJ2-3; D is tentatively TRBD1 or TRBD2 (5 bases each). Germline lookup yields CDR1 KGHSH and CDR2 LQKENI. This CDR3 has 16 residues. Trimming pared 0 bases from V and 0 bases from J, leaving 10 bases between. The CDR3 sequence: CASSPPRAGSTDTQYF. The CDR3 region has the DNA TGTGCCAGCTCACCACCGCGGGCAGGGAGCACAGATACGCAGTATTTT.

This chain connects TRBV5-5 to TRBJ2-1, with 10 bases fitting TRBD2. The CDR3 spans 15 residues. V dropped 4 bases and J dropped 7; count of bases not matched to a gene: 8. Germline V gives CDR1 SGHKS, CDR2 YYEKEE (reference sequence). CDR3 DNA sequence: TGTGCCAGCAGCCAATTCTTAGCGGGAGGTAATGAGCAGTTCTTC. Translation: CASSQFLAGGNEQFF.

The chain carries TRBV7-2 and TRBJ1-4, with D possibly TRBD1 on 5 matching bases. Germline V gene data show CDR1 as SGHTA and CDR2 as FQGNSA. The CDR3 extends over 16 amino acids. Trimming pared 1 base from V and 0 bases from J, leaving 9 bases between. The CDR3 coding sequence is TGTGCCAGCAGCTTAGTGCGGGGCTCAACTAATGAAAAACTGTTTTTT. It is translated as CASSLVRGSTNEKLFF.

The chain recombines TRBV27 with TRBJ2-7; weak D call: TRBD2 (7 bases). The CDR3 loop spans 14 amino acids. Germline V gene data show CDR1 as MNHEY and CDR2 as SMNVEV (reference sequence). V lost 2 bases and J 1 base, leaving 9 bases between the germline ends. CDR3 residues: CASSLAGASYEQYF. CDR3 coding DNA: TGTGCCAGCAGTTTAGCGGGGGCATCCTACGAGCAGTACTTC.

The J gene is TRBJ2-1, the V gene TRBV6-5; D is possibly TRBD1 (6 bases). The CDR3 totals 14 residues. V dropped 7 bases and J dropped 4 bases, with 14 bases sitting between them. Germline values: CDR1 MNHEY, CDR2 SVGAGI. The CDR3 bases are TGTGCCAGCACTACCGGGACACATTACAATGAGCAGTTCTTC. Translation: CASTTGTHYNEQFF.

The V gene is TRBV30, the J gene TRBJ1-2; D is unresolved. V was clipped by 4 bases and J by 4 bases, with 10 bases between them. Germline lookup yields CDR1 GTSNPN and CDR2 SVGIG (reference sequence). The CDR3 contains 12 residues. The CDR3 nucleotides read TGTGCCTGGACGCAGGCCCTCTATGGCTACACCTTC. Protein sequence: CAWTQALYGYTF.

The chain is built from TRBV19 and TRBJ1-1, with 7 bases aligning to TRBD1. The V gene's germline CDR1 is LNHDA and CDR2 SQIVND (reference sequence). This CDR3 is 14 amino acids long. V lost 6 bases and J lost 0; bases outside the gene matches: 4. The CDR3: CASSPQGVNTEAFF. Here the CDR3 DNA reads TGTGCCAGTAGCCCTCAGGGGGTGAACACTGAAGCTTTCTTT.

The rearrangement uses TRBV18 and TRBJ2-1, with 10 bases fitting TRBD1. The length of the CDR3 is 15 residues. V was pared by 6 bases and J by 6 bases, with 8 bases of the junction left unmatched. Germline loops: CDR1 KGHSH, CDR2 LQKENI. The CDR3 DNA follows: TGTGCCAGCTCGAAGGGGACAGGGGCGACCAATGAGCAGTTCTTC. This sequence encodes CASSKGTGATNEQFF.

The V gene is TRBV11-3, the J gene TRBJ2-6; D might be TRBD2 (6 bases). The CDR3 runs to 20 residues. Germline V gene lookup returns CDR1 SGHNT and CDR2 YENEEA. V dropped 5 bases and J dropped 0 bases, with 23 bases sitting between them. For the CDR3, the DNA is TGTGCCAGCAGCCCTACCCCGCCAGGGAGGTCTCTCTCTGGGGCCAACGTCCTGACTTTC. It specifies CASSPTPPGRSLSGANVLTF.

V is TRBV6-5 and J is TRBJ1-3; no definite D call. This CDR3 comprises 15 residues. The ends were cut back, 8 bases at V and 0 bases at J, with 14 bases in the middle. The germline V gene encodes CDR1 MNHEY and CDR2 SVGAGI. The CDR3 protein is CASRPDGYSGNTIYF. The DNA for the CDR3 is TGTGCCAGCCGACCGGACGGGTACTCTGGAAACACCATATATTTT.

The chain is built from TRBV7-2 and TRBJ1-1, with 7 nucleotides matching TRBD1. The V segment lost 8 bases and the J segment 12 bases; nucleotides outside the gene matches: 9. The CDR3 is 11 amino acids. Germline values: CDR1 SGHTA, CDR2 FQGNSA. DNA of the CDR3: TGTGCCAGCGGGTCCCGGGACAGATCTTTCTTT. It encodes CASGSRDRSFF.